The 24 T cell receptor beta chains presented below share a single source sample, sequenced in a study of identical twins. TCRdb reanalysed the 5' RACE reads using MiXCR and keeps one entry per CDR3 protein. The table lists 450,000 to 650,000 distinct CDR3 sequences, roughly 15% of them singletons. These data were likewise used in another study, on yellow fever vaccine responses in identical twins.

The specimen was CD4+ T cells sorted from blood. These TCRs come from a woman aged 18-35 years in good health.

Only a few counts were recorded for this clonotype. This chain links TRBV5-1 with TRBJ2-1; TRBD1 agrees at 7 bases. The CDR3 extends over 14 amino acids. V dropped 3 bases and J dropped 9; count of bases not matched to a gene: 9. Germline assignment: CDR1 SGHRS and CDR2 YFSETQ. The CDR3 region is CASSSRDSSGEQFF. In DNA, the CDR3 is TGCGCCAGCAGCTCCCGGGACAGTTCTGGTGAGCAGTTCTTC. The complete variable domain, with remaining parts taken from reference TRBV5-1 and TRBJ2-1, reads KAGVTQTPRYLIKTRGQQVTLSCSPISGHRSVSWYQQTPGQGLQFLFEYFSETQRNKGNFPGRFSGRQFSNSRSEMNVSTLELGDSALYLCASSSRDSSGEQFFGPGTRLTVL.

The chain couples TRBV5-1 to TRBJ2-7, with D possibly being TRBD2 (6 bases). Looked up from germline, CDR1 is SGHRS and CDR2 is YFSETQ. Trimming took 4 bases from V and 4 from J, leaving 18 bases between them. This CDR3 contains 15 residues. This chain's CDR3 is CASSRDGGTGYEQYV. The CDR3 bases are TGCGCCAGCAGCCGGGACGGAGGGACGGGGTACGAGCAGTACGTC.

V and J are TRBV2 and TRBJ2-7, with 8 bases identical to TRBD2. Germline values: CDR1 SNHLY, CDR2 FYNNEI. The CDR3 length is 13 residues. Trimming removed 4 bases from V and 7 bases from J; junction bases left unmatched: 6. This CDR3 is CASSATGGLEQYV. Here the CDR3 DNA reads TGTGCCAGCAGTGCGACGGGGGGGCTTGAGCAGTACGTC.

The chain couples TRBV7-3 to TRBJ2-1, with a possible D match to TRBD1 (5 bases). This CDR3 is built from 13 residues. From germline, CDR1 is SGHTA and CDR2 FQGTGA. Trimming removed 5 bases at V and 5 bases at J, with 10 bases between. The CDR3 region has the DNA TGTGCCAGCAGCACCTCGACAGACAATGAGCAGTTCTTC. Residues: CASSTSTDNEQFF.

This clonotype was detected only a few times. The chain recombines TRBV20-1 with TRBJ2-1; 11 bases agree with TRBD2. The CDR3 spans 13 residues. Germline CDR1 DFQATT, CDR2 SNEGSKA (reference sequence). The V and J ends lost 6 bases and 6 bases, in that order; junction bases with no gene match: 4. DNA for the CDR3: TGCAGTGCCCCCGGACTAGCGGGCAATGAGCAGTTCTTC. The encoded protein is CSAPGLAGNEQFF.

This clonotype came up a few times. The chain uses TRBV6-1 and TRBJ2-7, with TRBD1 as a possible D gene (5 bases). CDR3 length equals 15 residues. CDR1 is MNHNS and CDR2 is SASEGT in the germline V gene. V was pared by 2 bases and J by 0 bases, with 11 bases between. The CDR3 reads CASSERRVSSYEQYV. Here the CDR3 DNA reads TGTGCCAGCAGTGAACGCAGGGTAAGCTCCTACGAGCAGTACGTC.

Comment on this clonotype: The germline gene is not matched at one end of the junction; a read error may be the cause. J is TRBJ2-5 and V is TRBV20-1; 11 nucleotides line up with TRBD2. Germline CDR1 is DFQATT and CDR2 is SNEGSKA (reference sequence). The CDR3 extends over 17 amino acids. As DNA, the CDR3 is TGCTGTGCTAGAGATGGGCCGAAGGGACTAGCGGAAGAGACCCAGTACTTC. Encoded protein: CCARDGPKGLAEETQYF.

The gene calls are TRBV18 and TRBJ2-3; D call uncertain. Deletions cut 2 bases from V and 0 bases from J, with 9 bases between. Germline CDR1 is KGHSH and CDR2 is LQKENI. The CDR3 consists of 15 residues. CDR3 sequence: CASSPGSASTDTQYF. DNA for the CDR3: TGTGCCAGCTCACCAGGCAGCGCTAGCACAGATACGCAGTATTTT.

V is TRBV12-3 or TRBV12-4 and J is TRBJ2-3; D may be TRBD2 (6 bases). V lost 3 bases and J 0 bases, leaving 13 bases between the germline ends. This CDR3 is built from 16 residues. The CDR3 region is CASSFWRGISTDTQYF. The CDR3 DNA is TGTGCCAGCAGTTTTTGGCGGGGTATAAGCACAGATACGCAGTATTTT.

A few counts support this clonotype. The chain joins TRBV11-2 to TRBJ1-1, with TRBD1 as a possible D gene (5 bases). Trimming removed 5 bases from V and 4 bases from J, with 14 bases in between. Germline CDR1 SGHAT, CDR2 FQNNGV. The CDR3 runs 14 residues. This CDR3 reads CASSLRGGSTEAFF. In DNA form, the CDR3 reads TGTGCCAGCAGCCTCCGGGGGGGTAGCACTGAAGCTTTCTTT.

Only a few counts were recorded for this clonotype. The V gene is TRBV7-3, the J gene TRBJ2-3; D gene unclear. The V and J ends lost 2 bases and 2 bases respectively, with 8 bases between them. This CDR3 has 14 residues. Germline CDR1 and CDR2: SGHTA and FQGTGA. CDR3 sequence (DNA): TGTGCCAGCAGCTTATGGGCAGCCACAGATACGCAGTATTTT. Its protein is CASSLWAATDTQYF.

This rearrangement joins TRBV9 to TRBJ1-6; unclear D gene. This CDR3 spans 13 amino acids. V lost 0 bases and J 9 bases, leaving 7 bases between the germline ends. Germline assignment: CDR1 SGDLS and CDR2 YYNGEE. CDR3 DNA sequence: TGTGCCAGCAGCGTAGACAAGGCTTCACCCCTCCACTTT. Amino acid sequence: CASSVDKASPLHF.

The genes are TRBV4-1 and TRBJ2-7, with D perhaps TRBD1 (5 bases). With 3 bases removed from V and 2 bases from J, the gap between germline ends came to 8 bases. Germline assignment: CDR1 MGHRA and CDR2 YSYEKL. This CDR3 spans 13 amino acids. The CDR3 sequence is CASSQDTAYEQYV. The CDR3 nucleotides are TGCGCCAGCAGCCAGGACACAGCCTACGAGCAGTACGTC.

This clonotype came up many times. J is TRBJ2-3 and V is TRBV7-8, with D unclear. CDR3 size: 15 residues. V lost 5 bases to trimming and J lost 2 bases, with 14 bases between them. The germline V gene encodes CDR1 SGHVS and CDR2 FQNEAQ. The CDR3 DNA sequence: TGTGCCAGCAGCACCCGGGTGGTTGCCACAGATACGCAGTATTTT. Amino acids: CASSTRVVATDTQYF.

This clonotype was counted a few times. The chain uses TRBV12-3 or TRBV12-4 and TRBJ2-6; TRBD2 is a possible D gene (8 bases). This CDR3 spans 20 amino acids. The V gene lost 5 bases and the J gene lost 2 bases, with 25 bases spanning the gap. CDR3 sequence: CASSTITGGTRGPGANVLTF. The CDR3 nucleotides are TGTGCCAGCAGTACCATCACCGGCGGGACTAGGGGGCCTGGGGCCAACGTCCTGACTTTC.

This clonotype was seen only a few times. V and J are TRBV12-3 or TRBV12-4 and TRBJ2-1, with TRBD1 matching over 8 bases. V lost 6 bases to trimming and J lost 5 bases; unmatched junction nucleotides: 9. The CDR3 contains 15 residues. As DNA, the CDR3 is TGTGCCAGCAGGCCGGACAGGGAGAAGAACAATGAGCAGTTCTTC. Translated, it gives CASRPDREKNNEQFF.

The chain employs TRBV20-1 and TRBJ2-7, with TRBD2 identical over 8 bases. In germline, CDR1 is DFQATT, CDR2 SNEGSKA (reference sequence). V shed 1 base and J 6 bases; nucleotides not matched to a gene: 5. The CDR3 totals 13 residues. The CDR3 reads CSARGPGGAEQYF. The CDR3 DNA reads TGCAGTGCTAGAGGGCCCGGGGGGGCCGAGCAGTACTTC.

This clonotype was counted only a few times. The chain's CDR3 is CASSLTYPGELFF. The CDR3 nucleotides are TGTGCCAGCAGCTTAACATATCCTGGGGAGCTGTTTTTT. The V call is TRBV7-9, the J call TRBJ2-2; no clear D gene. V lost 2 bases, J lost 8 bases, and 9 bases lay in between. Germline V gene sequence: CDR1 SEHNR, CDR2 FQNEAQ (reference sequence). This CDR3 is built from 13 residues.

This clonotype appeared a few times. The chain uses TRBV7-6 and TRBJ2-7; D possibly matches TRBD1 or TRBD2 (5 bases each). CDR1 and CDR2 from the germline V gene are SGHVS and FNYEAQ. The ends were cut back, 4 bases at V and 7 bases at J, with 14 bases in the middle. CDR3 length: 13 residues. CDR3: CASSSGTQGEQYF. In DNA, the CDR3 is TGTGCCAGCAGCTCCGGGACCCAGGGAGAGCAGTACTTC.

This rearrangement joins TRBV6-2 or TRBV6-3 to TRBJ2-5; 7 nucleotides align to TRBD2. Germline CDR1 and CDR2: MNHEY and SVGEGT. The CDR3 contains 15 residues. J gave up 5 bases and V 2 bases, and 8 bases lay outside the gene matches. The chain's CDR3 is CASSYVPSGRETQYF. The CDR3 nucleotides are TGTGCCAGCAGTTACGTCCCTAGCGGAAGGGAGACCCAGTACTTC.

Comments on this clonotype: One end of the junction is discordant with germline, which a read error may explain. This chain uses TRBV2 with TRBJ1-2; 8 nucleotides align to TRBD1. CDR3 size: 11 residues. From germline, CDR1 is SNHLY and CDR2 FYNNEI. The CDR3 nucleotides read TGTGCCAGGAGTGACAGGGGAGGCTACACCTTC. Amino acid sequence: CARSDRGGYTF.

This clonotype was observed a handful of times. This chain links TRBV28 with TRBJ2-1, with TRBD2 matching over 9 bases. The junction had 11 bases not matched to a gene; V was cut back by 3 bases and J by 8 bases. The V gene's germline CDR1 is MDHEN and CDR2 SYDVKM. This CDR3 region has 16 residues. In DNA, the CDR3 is TGTGCCAGCAGTTTTAAAATACTAGCGGGTTCTGATGAGCAGTTCTTC. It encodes CASSFKILAGSDEQFF.

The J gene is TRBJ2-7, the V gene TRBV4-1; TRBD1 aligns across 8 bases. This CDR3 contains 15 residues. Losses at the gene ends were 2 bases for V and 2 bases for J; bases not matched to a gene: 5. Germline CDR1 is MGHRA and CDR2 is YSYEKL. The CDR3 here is CASSQRDRSTYEQYF. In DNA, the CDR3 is TGCGCCAGCAGCCAACGGGACAGGAGCACCTACGAGCAGTACTTC.

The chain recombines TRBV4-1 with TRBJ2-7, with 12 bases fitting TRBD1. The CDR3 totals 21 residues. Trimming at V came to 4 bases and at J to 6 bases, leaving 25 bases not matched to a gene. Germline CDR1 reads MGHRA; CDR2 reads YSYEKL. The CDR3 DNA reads TGCGCCAGCAGCCGAGGGACAGGGGGCGCGGACGGGCTAGCGGGAGTCCTCGAGCAGTACTTC. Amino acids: CASSRGTGGADGLAGVLEQYF.